This T cell receptor (beta chain) was captured by sequencing in a study of T cell clonotyping in hematopoietic cell transplantation (dated by TCRdb to the early 2020s). Broadly, across the study: Recipient samples taken before transplant were obtained following cytoreduction. A total of 150 or so blood samples were gathered in the study from roughly 37 consecutive transplant recipients along with their related donors. Recruitment of patients ran from September 2015 to early 2017, and follow-up continued until late 2020 or until death. Results and caveats for the whole study, not just this receptor: Sample size was limited, and cells were not sorted, so CD4 and CD8 repertoire contributions could not be separated. After transplant, TCR diversity in recipients dropped, and pathologically expanded clonotypes increased progressively from day 30 to day 180. Donor and pretransplant recipient Inverse Simpson Index values predicted broader posttransplant TCR repertoire diversity. Recipient repertoires showed only a small fraction of overlap with donor repertoires, and over 95% appeared de novo at the given depth.

As concerns this clone: Its antigen target is currently unknown. The record has no base qualities; no much larger clone is one base away.

With the immunoSEQ assay, which is a bias-controlled multiplex PCR relying on V- and J-specific primers, TCR beta CDR3 regions were amplified from genomic DNA. In a second PCR step, the CDR3 amplicons were tagged with a proprietary barcode plus Illumina adapter sequences. CDR3 libraries were sequenced on an Illumina MiSeq instrument. The authors processed their data as follows. immunoSEQ Analyzer 3.0 was used for export and quality control, with R Bioconductor and Immunarch used for downstream analyses. Only productive rearrangements within the normalized downsampled data set were used in the calculation of repertoire metrics. In the normalized cohort, a clonotype counted as pathologically expanded if the clonotype was larger than 5 templates. Repertoire diversity was measured with the Inverse Simpson Index. The non-normalized data set was used for CMV-specificity analyses so that all clonotypes could be captured. As stored in TCRdb, this immuneACCESS dataset retains in-frame rearrangements with V and J assigned. A fraction of the clones does not appear; measured against another copy, unresolved V genes explain less than half of the discrepancy, and the remainder lacks a known reason. Clone size and V and J calls were adopted from that table, with D and trimming inferred from the DNA. The sample data list more than 70,000 clones, and about 96% of these were observed just once. The ten largest clones take up roughly 1.7% of the sample.

The CDR3 starts with the cysteine, ends with the phenylalanine, and has 15 residues. Just CDR3 DNA is preserved here, 45 bases in frame from base 1. The germline V gene provides CDR1 SGHRS and CDR2 YFSETQ. Trimming takes 4 bases off V and 6 bases off J; junction bases not matched to a gene: 7. The sample's time point label, decoded: recipient sample about 28 days before transplant, after cytoreduction. Recipient blood was collected about 28 days before transplant and at days 30, 100 and 180 after transplant. Nuclei Lysis Solution was used to extract genomic DNA from fresh or cryopreserved unfractionated peripheral blood mononuclear cells.

The sample was peripheral blood mononuclear cells, taken before stem cell transplant. The TCR was taken from a woman in her fifties or sixties with acute myeloid leukemia. Some clones in this sample may be carry-over from other donors' samples. This sequence uses TRBV5-1 and TRBJ2-2, with 9 central nucleotides matching TRBD1. The CDR3 corresponds to CASSLRQGEPGELFF. The bases are TGCGCCAGCAGCCTGAGACAGGGGGAGCCCGGGGAGCTGTTTTTT.